What follows describes a single T cell receptor beta chain. Its cognate antigen is unknown. This sample was included in a study of T cells in Graves' hyperthyroidism and ophthalmopathy. Whole-study findings and limits: Onset of ophthalmopathy came a median around 6.2 months after the model predicted it. Blood shared most expanded thyroid clonotypes above 0.001. Researchers report that a 13 V-J model separated ophthalmopathy from stable hyperthyroidism.

Trimming stripped 7 bases from V and 0 bases from J, with 12 bases between. CDR1 is DFQATT, CDR2 SNEGSKA, per germline (reference sequence). The CDR3 is 14 amino acids. TCR beta CDR3 region amplification was performed from RNA transcripts. TCR CDR3 underwent first-round RT-PCR with the HTBI primer set. TCRdb re-called the multiplex PCR reads with MiXCR, one entry per CDR3 protein. The table shows about 570,000 distinct CDR3 sequences, with just over 45% occurring only once. The TCR originated in an adult woman with Graves' disease, either hyperthyroidism or ophthalmopathy (not recorded which). Input material: peripheral blood or thyroid tissue (not recorded which). This sequence joins TRBV20-1 and TRBJ2-2; TRBD1 might be the D (6 bases). CDR3 DNA: TGCAGTGGAACAGGGAACTCGAACACCGGGGAGCTGTTTTTT. This sequence encodes CSGTGNSNTGELFF.